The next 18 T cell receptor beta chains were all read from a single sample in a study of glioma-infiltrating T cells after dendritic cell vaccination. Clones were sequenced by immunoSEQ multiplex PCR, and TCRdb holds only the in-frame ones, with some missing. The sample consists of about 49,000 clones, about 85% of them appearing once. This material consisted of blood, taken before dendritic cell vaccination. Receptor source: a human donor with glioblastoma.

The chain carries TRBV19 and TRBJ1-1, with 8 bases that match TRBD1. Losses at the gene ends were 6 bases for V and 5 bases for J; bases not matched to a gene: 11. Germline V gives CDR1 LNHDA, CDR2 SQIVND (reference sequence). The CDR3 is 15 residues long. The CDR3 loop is CASSVKTGVGTEAFF. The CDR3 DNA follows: TGTGCCAGTAGCGTTAAGACAGGGGTGGGAACTGAAGCTTTCTTT.

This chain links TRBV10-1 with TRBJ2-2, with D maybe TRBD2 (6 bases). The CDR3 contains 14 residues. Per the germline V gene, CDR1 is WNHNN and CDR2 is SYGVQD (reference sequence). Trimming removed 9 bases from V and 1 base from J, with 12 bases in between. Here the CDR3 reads CASAWDLNTGELFF. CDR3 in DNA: TGCGCCAGTGCTTGGGACTTGAACACCGGGGAGCTGTTTTTT.

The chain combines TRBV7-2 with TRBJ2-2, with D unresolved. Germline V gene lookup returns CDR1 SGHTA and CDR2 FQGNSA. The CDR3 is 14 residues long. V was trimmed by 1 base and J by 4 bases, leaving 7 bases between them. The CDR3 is CASSLEMATGELFF. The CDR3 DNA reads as TGTGCCAGCAGCTTAGAGATGGCCACCGGGGAGCTGTTTTTT.

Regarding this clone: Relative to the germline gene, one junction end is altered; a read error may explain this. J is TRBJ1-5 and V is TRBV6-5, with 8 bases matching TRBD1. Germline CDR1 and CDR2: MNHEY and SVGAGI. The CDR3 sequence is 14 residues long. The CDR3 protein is CASSPSGGKQPQHF. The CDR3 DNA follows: TGTGCCAGCAGTCCCTCAGGGGGCAAACAGCCCCAGCATTTT.

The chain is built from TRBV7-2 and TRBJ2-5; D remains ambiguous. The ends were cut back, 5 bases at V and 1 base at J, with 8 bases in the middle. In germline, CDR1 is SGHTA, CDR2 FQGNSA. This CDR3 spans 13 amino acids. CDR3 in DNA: TGTGCCAGCAGCCAACAGATCCAAGAGACCCAGTACTTC. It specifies CASSQQIQETQYF.

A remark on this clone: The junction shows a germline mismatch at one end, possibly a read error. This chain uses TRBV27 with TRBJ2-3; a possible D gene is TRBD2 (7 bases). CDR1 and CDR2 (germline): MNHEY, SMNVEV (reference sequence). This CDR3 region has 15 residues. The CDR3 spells CASRRSGTSRDTQYF. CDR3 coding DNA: TGTGCCAGCAGGAGAAGCGGGACAAGCAGAGATACGCAGTATTTT.

CDR3 bases: TGTGCCAGCAACGTCGGGACTAGCTCCAGCAATGAGCAGTTCTTC. This codes for CASNVGTSSSNEQFF. The chain has TRBV5-8 and TRBJ2-1; TRBD2 matches 9 bases. CDR1 is SGHTS and CDR2 is YDEGEE in the germline V gene. The CDR3 is 15 residues long. Germline trimming cut 6 bases from V and 6 bases from J; bases unmatched to any gene: 10. Drawing the rest from reference TRBV5-8 and TRBJ2-1, the complete variable domain is EAGVTQSPTHLIKTRGQQATLRCSPISGHTSVYWYQQALGLGLQFLLWYDEGEERNRGNFPPRFSGRQFPNYSSELNVNALELEDSALYLCASNVGTSSSNEQFFGPGTRLTVL.

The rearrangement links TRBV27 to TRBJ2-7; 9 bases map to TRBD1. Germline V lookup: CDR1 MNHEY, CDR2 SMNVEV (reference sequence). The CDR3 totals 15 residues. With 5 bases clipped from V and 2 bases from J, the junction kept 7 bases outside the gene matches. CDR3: CASSERTGDPYEQYF. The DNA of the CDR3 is TGTGCCAGCAGTGAACGGACAGGGGATCCCTACGAGCAGTACTTC.

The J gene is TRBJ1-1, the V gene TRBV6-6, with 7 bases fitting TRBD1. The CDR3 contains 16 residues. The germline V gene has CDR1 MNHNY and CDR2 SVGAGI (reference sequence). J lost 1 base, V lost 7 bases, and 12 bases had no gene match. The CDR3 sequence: CASILILRDRNTEAFF. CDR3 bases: TGTGCCAGCATACTAATCCTAAGGGACAGGAACACTGAAGCTTTCTTT.

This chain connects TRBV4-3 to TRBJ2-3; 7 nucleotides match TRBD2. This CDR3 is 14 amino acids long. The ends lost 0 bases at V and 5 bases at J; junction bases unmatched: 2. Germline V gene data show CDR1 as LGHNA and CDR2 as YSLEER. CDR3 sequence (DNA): TGCGCCAGCAGCCAAGAGGGGGGGGGAGATACGCAGTATTTT. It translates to CASSQEGGGDTQYF.

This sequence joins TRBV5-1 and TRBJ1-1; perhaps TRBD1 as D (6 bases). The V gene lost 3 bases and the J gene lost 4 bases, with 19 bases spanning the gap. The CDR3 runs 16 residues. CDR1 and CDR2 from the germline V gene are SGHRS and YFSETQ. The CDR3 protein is CASSYSAGESGTEAFF. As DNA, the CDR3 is TGCGCCAGCAGCTATTCGGCAGGGGAATCGGGCACTGAAGCTTTCTTT.

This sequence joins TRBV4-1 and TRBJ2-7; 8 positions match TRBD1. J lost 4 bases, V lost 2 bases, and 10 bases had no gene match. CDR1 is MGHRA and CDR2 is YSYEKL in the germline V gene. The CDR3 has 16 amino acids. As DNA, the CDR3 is TGCGCCAGCAGCCAACTACCTTCGGACAGGGCTTACGAGCAGTACTTC. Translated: CASSQLPSDRAYEQYF.

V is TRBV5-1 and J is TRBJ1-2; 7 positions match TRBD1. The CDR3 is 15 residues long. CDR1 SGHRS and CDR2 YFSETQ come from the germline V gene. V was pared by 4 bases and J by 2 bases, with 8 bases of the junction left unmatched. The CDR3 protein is CASSREGQANYGYTF. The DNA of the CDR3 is TGCGCCAGCAGCCGAGAAGGACAGGCGAACTATGGCTACACCTTC.

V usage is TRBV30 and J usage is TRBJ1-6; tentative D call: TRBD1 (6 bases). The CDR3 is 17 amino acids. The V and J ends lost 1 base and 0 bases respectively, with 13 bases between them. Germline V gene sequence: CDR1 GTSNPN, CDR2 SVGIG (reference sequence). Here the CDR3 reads CAWSADRRSSYNSPLHF. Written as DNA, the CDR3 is TGTGCCTGGAGTGCCGACAGGCGGAGCTCCTATAATTCACCCCTCCACTTT.

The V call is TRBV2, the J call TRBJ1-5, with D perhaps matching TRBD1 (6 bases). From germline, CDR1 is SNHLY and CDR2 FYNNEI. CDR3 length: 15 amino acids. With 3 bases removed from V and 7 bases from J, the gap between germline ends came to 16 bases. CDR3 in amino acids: CASSDGLGAQQPQHF. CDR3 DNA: TGTGCCAGCAGTGATGGGTTGGGGGCGCAACAGCCCCAGCATTTT.

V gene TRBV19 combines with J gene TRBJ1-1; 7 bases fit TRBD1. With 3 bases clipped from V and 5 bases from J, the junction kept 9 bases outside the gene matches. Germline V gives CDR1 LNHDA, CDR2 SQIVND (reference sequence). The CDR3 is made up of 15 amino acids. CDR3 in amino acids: CASSISPGGWTEAFF. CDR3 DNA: TGTGCCAGTAGTATCTCTCCAGGGGGATGGACTGAAGCTTTCTTT.

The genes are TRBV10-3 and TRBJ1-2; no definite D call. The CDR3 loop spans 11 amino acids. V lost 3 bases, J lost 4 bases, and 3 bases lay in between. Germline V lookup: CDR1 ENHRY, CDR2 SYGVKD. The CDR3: CAISDGYGYTF. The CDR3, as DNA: TGTGCCATCAGTGACGGCTATGGCTACACCTTC.

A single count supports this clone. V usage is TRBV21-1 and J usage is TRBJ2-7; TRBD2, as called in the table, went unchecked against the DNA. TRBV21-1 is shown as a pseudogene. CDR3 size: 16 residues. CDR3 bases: TGTGCCAGCAGCAAAGGTGGTAGCGGGAGGAGCTACGAGCAGTACTTC. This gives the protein CASSKGGSGRSYEQYF.